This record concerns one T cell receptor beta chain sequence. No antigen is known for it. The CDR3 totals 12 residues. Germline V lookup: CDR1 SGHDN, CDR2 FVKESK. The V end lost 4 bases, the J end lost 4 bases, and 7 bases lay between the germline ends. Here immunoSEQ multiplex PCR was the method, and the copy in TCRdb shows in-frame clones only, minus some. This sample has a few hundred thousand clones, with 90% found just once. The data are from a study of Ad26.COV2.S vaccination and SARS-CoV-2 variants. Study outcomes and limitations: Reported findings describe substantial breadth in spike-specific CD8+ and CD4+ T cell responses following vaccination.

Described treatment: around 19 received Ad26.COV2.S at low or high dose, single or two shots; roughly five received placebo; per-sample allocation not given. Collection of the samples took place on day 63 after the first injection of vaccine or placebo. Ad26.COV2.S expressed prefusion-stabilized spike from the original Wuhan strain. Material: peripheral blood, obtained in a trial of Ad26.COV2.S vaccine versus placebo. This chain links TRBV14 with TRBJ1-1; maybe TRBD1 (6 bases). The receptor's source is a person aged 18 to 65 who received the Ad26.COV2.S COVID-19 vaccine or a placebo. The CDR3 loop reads CASSRGGTEAFF. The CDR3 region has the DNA TGTGCCAGCAGCCGAGGGGGCACTGAAGCTTTCTTT.